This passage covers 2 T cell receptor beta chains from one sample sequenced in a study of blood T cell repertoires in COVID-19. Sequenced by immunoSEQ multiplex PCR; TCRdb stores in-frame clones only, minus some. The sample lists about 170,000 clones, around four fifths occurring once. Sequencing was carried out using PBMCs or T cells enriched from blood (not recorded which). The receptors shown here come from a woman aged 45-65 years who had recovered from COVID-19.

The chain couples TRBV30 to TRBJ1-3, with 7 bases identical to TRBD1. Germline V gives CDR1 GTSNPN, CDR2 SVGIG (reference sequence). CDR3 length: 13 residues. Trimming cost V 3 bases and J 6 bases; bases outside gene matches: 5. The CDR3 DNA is TGTGCCTGGAGACACAGGGGAGAAAACACCATATATTTT. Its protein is CAWRHRGENTIYF.

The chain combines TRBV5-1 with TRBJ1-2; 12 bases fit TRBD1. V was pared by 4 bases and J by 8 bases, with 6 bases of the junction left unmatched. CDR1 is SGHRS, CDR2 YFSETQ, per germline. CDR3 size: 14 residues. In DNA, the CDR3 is TGCGCCAGCAGCGCCCCCGGGACAGGGGGCGGCTACACCTTC. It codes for CASSAPGTGGGYTF.